This T cell receptor (beta chain) was documented in a study of T cell responses to AZD1222 COVID-19 vaccine. The wider study: Combined were second doses at about 4 or about 12 weeks.

Sequencing was performed with immunoSEQ multiplex PCR; in TCRdb, only in-frame clones are kept and a portion is missing. This table has roughly 140,000 clones, around nine tenths appearing once. V lost 3 bases to trimming and J lost 3 bases; unmatched junction nucleotides: 10. CDR3 length: 16 amino acids. The V gene's germline CDR1 is SGHKS and CDR2 YYEKEE (reference sequence). There are a few counts of this clone. What it recognizes is unknown. Study-wide results and caveats: The study found Spike-specific TCR breadth and depth rose after two AZD1222 doses. Clonal diversity was possibly underestimated, and the donors were mostly white British, with more females.

The TCR sequence derives from an adult in good health. Source: peripheral blood, taken on day 0 of AZD1222 vaccination. The chain uses TRBV5-5 and TRBJ1-2; TRBD1 matches 8 bases. The DNA of the CDR3 is TGTGCCAGCAGCTCGAGAACTGGACAGGGATACTATGGCTACACCTTC. Protein: CASSSRTGQGYYGYTF.